These 26 T cell receptor beta chains were all obtained from the same sample, sequenced in a study of blood T cell repertoires in COVID-19. Profiling relied on immunoSEQ multiplex PCR, and the TCRdb table lists in-frame clones only, not all of them. The profile shows some 140,000 clones, around 81% of them singletons. Sequencing used peripheral blood. The receptors originated from a human donor in a cohort sampled during active COVID-19.

This chain uses TRBV11-2 with TRBJ2-3; D is possibly TRBD1 (5 bases). This CDR3 has 15 residues. CDR1 is SGHAT and CDR2 is FQNNGV in the germline V gene. The V and J ends lost 1 base and 0 bases respectively, with 8 bases between them. The DNA for the CDR3 is TGTGCCAGCAGCTTAGGGACACCAAGCACAGATACGCAGTATTTT. It codes for CASSLGTPSTDTQYF.

The rearrangement uses TRBV7-6 and TRBJ2-5; 7 bases line up with TRBD2. The CDR3 is made up of 14 amino acids. The V gene end was trimmed by 5 bases and the J gene end by 5 bases; junction bases not matched to a gene: 8. Per the germline V gene, CDR1 is SGHVS and CDR2 is FNYEAQ. The CDR3 reads CASSEGGGDETQYF. CDR3 bases: TGTGCCAGCAGCGAGGGCGGGGGTGATGAGACCCAGTACTTC.

The chain carries TRBV2 and TRBJ1-6; 7 positions agree with TRBD1. Germline V gene lookup returns CDR1 SNHLY and CDR2 FYNNEI. The CDR3 has 14 residues. Trimming cost V 6 bases and J 7 bases; bases outside gene matches: 6. CDR3 protein: CASSRQGDNSPLHF. CDR3 coding DNA: TGTGCCAGCAGCAGACAGGGAGACAATTCACCCCTCCACTTT.

This chain connects TRBV12-3 or TRBV12-4 to TRBJ1-1; no definite D call. Trimming removed 3 bases from V and 5 bases from J, with 10 bases in between. This CDR3 contains 13 residues. CDR3: CASSFSARTEAFF. As DNA, the CDR3 is TGTGCCAGCAGTTTTTCCGCGCGGACTGAAGCTTTCTTT.

This rearrangement joins TRBV30 to TRBJ1-5, with a possible D match to TRBD1 (6 bases). CDR1 GTSNPN and CDR2 SVGIG come from the germline V gene (reference sequence). V lost 2 bases to trimming and J lost 9 bases, with 11 bases between them. This CDR3 is 12 amino acids long. CDR3 amino acids: CAWSRTRGPQHF. DNA for the CDR3: TGTGCCTGGAGTAGGACCAGGGGGCCCCAGCATTTT.

V is TRBV4-1 and J is TRBJ2-7, with 7 bases fitting TRBD1. The CDR3 is 15 amino acids. V lost 3 bases, J lost 5 bases, and 10 bases stayed unmatched. CDR1 and CDR2 (germline): MGHRA, YSYEKL. For the CDR3, the DNA is TGCGCCAGCAGCCATCGACAGGGAGCCCAGGACGAGCAGTACTTC. This sequence encodes CASSHRQGAQDEQYF.

The V gene is TRBV6-1, the J gene TRBJ2-7; D is possibly TRBD1 (5 bases). V gave up 2 bases and J gave up 0 bases, with 11 bases separating them. The CDR3 has 15 amino acids. Germline CDR1 MNHNS, CDR2 SASEGT. In DNA form, the CDR3 reads TGTGCCAGCAGTGAAAGGCCGGACAACTCCTACGAGCAGTACTTC. Its protein is CASSERPDNSYEQYF.

The rearrangement joins TRBV5-1 to TRBJ2-5, with 9 bases matching TRBD1. J lost 2 bases, V lost 4 bases, and 3 bases had no gene match. Per the germline V gene, CDR1 is SGHRS and CDR2 is YFSETQ. The CDR3 has 14 residues. CDR3 sequence reads: CASSPGTGQETQYF. The CDR3 DNA sequence: TGCGCCAGCAGCCCCGGGACAGGGCAAGAGACCCAGTACTTC.

This chain links TRBV6-5 with TRBJ1-6, with D possibly matching TRBD1 (5 bases). With 5 bases removed from V and 7 bases from J, the gap between germline ends came to 9 bases. From germline, CDR1 is MNHEY and CDR2 SVGAGI. The CDR3 runs 13 residues. The CDR3 reads CASSPPGNSPLHF. The CDR3 DNA reads as TGTGCCAGCAGTCCCCCAGGGAATTCACCCCTCCACTTT.

This chain links TRBV27 with TRBJ1-6, with 10 bases aligning to TRBD1. CDR3 length equals 18 residues. V lost 2 bases to trimming and J lost 10 bases; unmatched junction nucleotides: 14. Per germline, CDR1 MNHEY and CDR2 SMNVEV (reference sequence). CDR3 sequence: CASSLAPPTGGGMSPLHF. CDR3 nucleotide sequence: TGTGCCAGCAGTTTAGCCCCCCCGACAGGGGGCGGTATGTCACCCCTCCACTTT.

The V gene is TRBV19, the J gene TRBJ2-7, with TRBD1 as a possible D gene (5 bases). From germline, CDR1 is LNHDA and CDR2 SQIVND (reference sequence). V gave up 3 bases and J gave up 2 bases, with 11 bases separating them. This CDR3 is 14 amino acids long. The DNA of the CDR3 is TGTGCCAGTAGTATCGGCAGGGCTCCCTACGAGCAGTACTTC. Amino acid sequence: CASSIGRAPYEQYF.

The chain links TRBV18 to TRBJ1-1; 11 bases are shared with TRBD1. The CDR3 extends over 16 amino acids. CDR1 and CDR2 (germline): KGHSH, LQKENI. Unmatched junction bases numbered 5, after V lost 4 bases and J lost 1 base. CDR3 coding DNA: TGTGCCAGCTCACTCCGGGACAGGGGGAGGAACACTGAAGCTTTCTTT. Translating it yields CASSLRDRGRNTEAFF.

CDR3 coding DNA: TGTGCCACCAGCAGAGGGACAGGGCCTGGTCAGCCCCAGCATTTT. Translating gives CATSRGTGPGQPQHF. The V call is TRBV15, the J call TRBJ1-5; 8 positions match TRBD1. V dropped 1 base and J dropped 6; count of bases not matched to a gene: 5. This CDR3 comprises 15 residues. Germline CDR1 LNHNV, CDR2 YYDKDF (reference sequence).

The gene calls are TRBV18 and TRBJ2-5; 8 nucleotides match TRBD2. CDR1 is KGHSH, CDR2 LQKENI, per germline. CDR3 length: 15 amino acids. The junction had 9 bases not matched to a gene; V was cut back by 6 bases and J by 3 bases. The CDR3: CASSQYSGVEETQYF. DNA of the CDR3: TGTGCCAGCTCCCAATATAGCGGGGTTGAAGAGACCCAGTACTTC.

The chain couples TRBV18 to TRBJ2-7, with TRBD1 matching over 8 bases. The germline V gene has CDR1 KGHSH and CDR2 LQKENI. The CDR3 has 20 residues. Trimming cost V 1 base and J 4 bases; bases outside gene matches: 21. CDR3 protein: CASSPRSQIYFDRGGYEQYF. Written as DNA, the CDR3 is TGTGCCAGCTCACCACGGTCTCAGATTTACTTCGACAGGGGTGGGTACGAGCAGTACTTC.

The CDR3 DNA reads TGTGCCAGCAGCCCAAGGACAGGGGGGATGAACACTGAAGCTTTCTTT. Translation gives CASSPRTGGMNTEAFF. V usage is TRBV7-9 and J usage is TRBJ1-1; 10 bases fit TRBD1. V shed 5 bases and J 0 bases; nucleotides not matched to a gene: 6. Germline V gene sequence: CDR1 SEHNR, CDR2 FQNEAQ (reference sequence). CDR3 size: 16 residues.

The V call is TRBV15, the J call TRBJ2-3; 8 nucleotides match TRBD2. CDR1 is LNHNV, CDR2 YYDKDF, per germline (reference sequence). The CDR3 length is 17 residues. Losses at the gene ends were 0 bases for V and 2 bases for J; bases not matched to a gene: 7. The CDR3 region is CATSRDEGLGYTDTQYF. The CDR3, as DNA: TGTGCCACCAGCAGAGATGAGGGACTAGGGTACACAGATACGCAGTATTTT. Combining the CDR3 with reference TRBV15 and TRBJ2-3 gives the whole variable domain DAMVIQNPRYQVTQFGKPVTLSCSQTLNHNVMYWYQQKSSQAPKLLFHYYDKDFNNEADTPDNFQSRRPNTSFCFLDIRSPGLGDTAMYLCATSRDEGLGYTDTQYFGPGTRLTVL.

The chain combines TRBV30 with TRBJ2-2, with TRBD2 as a possible D gene (6 bases). The CDR3 consists of 13 residues. CDR1 and CDR2 from the germline V gene are GTSNPN and SVGIG (reference sequence). V shed 4 bases and J shed 4 bases, with 10 bases lying between them. The chain's CDR3 is CAWTTGVTGELFF. The CDR3 coding sequence is TGTGCCTGGACCACGGGGGTCACCGGGGAGCTGTTTTTT.

The chain recombines TRBV6-5 with TRBJ2-5; D unclear. Germline V lookup: CDR1 MNHEY, CDR2 SVGAGI. The CDR3 is 11 residues long. Trimming cost V 7 bases and J 5 bases, with 8 bases left between them. CDR3 sequence reads: CASTSTETQYF. DNA of the CDR3: TGTGCCAGCACCTCTACGGAGACCCAGTACTTC.

Of note for this clone: The sample carries other DNA sequences with the same CDR3. The rearrangement joins TRBV19 to TRBJ1-2, with D possibly being TRBD1 (6 bases). This CDR3 contains 13 residues. Germline lookup yields CDR1 LNHDA and CDR2 SQIVND (reference sequence). V gave up 3 bases and J gave up 8 bases, with 13 bases separating them. The CDR3, as DNA: TGTGCCAGTAGTATCCCACAGGGAGGGGGCTACACCTTC. Translation: CASSIPQGGGYTF.

The chain has TRBV28 and TRBJ1-1, with D possibly TRBD1 on 5 matching bases. Per germline, CDR1 MDHEN and CDR2 SYDVKM. The CDR3 has 15 amino acids. Trimming left V 5 bases short and J 3 bases short, with 16 bases between. The CDR3 is CASSLFAGSDTEAFF. The DNA of the CDR3 is TGTGCCAGCAGTCTCTTTGCAGGGTCTGACACTGAAGCTTTCTTT.

The V call is TRBV12-2, the J call TRBJ1-5. TRBV12-2 is tagged as a pseudogene. The CDR3 spans 15 residues. CDR3 loop: CASRLAGDKDQPQHF. The CDR3 nucleotides read TGTGCAAGTCGCTTAGCCGGGGATAAGGATCAGCCCCAGCATTTT.

The chain couples TRBV9 to TRBJ1-1, with D possibly TRBD1 on 6 matching bases. Germline-derived CDR1 and CDR2 are SGDLS and YYNGEE. V was clipped by 0 bases and J by 0 bases, with 9 bases between them. The CDR3 sequence is 15 residues long. In DNA, the CDR3 is TGTGCCAGCAGCGTAGGGCGGGGGCTGAACACTGAAGCTTTCTTT. Translated: CASSVGRGLNTEAFF.

This clone is a singleton in its sample. The rearrangement joins TRBV6-1 to TRBJ2-2; 9 positions agree with TRBD1. Germline V gene sequence: CDR1 MNHNS, CDR2 SASEGT. There are 16 residues in the CDR3. J gave up 3 bases and V 3 bases, and 5 bases lay outside the gene matches. The CDR3 DNA reads as TGTGCCAGCAGTGATCCTGGGACAGGGTACACCGGGGAGCTGTTTTTT. Protein sequence: CASSDPGTGYTGELFF.

For this clone: The junction and the germline gene differ at one end; a read error may be behind it. This sequence joins TRBV2 and TRBJ1-5; TRBD1 matches at 10 bases. The germline CDR1 and CDR2 sequences are SNHLY and FYNNEI. CDR3 size: 19 residues. CDR3 loop: CASSEALRGTGVSYQPQHF. The CDR3 nucleotides read TGTGCCAGCAGTGAAGCGCTTCGGGGGACAGGGGTTAGCTATCAGCCCCAGCATTTT.

The chain couples TRBV7-8 to TRBJ2-3, with 9 bases aligning to TRBD1. The trim removed 5 bases at V and 4 bases at J, leaving 7 bases unmatched. CDR1 SGHVS and CDR2 FQNEAQ come from the germline V gene. This CDR3 is 15 amino acids long. Here the CDR3 reads CASSRGQGGADTQYF. CDR3 nucleotides: TGTGCCAGCAGCCGGGGACAGGGAGGGGCAGATACGCAGTATTTT.